This T cell receptor beta chain is from a study of shared clonotypes between healthy human individuals. Whole-study context: Three CD4 naive, three CD4 memory, two CD8 naive and one CD8 memory plate were used per donor. Study-wide results and limits: It was anticipated that sequencing depth would influence how many clonotypes donors shared.

Worth noting for this clone: Its cognate antigen is unknown.

Only in-frame clones appear in the TCRdb table, and some are missing; sequencing was by immunoSEQ multiplex PCR. The sample lists roughly 1,000,000 clones; around 78% were seen once. J was trimmed by 6 bases and V by 1 base; bases with no gene match: 6. The germline V gene encodes CDR1 LGHNA and CDR2 YNFKEQ. CDR3 length equals 14 residues. Healthy and HIV-negative, the adult donors had no recent acute infections or vaccinations. J is TRBJ2-7 and V is TRBV4-2; TRBD2 matches 7 bases. The TCR comes from a man aged 18 to 29 in good health. Some clones in this sample may be carry-over from other donors' samples. The sequencing input was memory CD4+ T cells from PBMCs. Stated subset: CD45RA-negative fraction. The CDR3 region has the DNA TGTGCCAGCAGCCAAGCCCGGGAGGCCGGCGAGCAGTACTTC. As protein: CASSQAREAGEQYF.